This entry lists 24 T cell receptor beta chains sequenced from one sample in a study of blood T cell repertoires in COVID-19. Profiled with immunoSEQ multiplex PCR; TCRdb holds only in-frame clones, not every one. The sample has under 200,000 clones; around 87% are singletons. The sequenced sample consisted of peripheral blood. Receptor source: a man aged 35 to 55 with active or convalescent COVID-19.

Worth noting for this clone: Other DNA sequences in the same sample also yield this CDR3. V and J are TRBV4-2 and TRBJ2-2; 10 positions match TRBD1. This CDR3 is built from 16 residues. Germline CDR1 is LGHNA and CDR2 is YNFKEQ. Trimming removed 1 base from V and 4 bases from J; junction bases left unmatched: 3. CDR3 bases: TGTGCCAGCAGCCAAGGCAGGACAGGGGGCACCGGGGAGCTGTTTTTT. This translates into CASSQGRTGGTGELFF.

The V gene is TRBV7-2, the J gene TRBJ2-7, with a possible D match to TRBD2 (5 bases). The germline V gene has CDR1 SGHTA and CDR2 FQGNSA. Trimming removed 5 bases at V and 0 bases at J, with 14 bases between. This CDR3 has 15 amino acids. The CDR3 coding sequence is TGTGCCAGCAGCCGGTCCCTGGGGAGCTCCTACGAGCAGTACTTC. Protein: CASSRSLGSSYEQYF.

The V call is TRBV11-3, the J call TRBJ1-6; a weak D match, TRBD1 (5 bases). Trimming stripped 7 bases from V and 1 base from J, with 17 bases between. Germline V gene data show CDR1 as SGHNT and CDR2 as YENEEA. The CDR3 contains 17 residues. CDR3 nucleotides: TGTGCCAGCACCCCCGGACGGCACAGGTCCTATAATTCACCCCTCCACTTT. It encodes CASTPGRHRSYNSPLHF.

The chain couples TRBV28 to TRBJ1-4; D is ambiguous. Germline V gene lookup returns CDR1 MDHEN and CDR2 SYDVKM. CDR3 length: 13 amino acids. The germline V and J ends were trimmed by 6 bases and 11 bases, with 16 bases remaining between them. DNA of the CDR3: TGTGCCAGCAGGCCAGGAGCGGGAGGGAAACTGTTTTTT. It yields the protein CASRPGAGGKLFF.

Here the CDR3 DNA reads TGTGCCAGCAGTTACTGGGGACAGGGTGCACCCCTCCACTTT. Its protein product is CASSYWGQGAPLHF. The chain uses TRBV6-5 and TRBJ1-6; TRBD1 matches 9 bases. The CDR3 sequence is 14 residues long. J gave up 11 bases and V 1 base, and 3 bases lay outside the gene matches. Germline V gives CDR1 MNHEY, CDR2 SVGAGI.

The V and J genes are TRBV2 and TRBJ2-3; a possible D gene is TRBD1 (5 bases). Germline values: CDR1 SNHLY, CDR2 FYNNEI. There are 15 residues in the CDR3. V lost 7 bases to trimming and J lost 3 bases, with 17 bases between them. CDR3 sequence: CASTQGDQGTDTQYF. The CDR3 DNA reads TGTGCCAGCACTCAGGGTGATCAGGGAACAGATACGCAGTATTTT.

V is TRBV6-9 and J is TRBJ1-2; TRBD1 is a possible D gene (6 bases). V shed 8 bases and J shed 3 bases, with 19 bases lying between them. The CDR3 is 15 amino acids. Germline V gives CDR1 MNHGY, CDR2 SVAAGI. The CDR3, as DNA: TGTGCCAGCTCCTGGGGGGGGGCGCGATACTATGGCTACACCTTC. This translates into CASSWGGARYYGYTF.

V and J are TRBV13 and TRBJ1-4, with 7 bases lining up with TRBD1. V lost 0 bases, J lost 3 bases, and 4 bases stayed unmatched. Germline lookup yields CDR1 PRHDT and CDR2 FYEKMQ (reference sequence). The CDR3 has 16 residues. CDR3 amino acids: CASSLGRDRANEKLFF. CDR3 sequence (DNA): TGTGCCAGCAGCTTAGGCCGGGACAGAGCTAATGAAAAACTGTTTTTT.

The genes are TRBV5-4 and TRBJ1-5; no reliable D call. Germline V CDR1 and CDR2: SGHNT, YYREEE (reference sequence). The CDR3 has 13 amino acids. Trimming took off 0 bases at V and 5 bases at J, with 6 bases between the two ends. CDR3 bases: TGTGCCAGCAGCTTGGACAGCCATCAGCCCCAGCATTTT. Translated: CASSLDSHQPQHF.

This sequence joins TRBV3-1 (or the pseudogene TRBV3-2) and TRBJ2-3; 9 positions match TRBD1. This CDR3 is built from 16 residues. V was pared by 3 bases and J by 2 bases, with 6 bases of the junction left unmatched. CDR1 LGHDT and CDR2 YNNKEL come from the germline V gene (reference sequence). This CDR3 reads CASSHAGTGPTDTQYF. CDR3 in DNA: TGTGCCAGCAGCCACGCCGGGACAGGGCCCACAGATACGCAGTATTTT.

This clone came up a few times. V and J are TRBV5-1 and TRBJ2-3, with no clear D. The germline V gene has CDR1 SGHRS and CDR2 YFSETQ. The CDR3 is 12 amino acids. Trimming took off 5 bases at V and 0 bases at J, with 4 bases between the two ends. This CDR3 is CASRQSTDTQYF. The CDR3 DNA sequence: TGCGCCAGCAGGCAGAGCACAGATACGCAGTATTTT. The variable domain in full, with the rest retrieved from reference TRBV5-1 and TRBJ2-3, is KAGVTQTPRYLIKTRGQQVTLSCSPISGHRSVSWYQQTPGQGLQFLFEYFSETQRNKGNFPGRFSGRQFSNSRSEMNVSTLELGDSALYLCASRQSTDTQYFGPGTRLTVL.

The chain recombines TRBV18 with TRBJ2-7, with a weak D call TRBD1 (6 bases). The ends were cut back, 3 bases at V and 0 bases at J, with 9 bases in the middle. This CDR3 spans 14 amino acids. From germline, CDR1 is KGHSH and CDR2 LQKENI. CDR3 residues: CASSPTGSSYEQYF. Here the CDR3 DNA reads TGTGCCAGCTCACCCACAGGGAGCTCCTACGAGCAGTACTTC.

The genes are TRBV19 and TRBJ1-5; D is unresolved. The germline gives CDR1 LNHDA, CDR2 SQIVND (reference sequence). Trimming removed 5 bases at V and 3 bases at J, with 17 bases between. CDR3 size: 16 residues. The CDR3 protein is CASSEIQPEVNQPQHF. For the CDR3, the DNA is TGTGCCAGTAGTGAAATCCAGCCGGAGGTCAATCAGCCCCAGCATTTT.

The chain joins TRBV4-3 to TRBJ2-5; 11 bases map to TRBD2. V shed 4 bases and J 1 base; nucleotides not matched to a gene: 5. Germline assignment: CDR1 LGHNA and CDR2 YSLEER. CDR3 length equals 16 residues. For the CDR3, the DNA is TGCGCCAGCAGCCGCCAACTAGCGGGGGCCCAAGAGACCCAGTACTTC. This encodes CASSRQLAGAQETQYF.

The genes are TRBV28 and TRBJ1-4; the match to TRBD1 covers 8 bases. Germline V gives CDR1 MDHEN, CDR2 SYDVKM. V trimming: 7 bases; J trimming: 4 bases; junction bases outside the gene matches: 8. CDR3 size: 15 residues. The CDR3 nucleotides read TGTGCCAGCAAACCCCAGGGGGCTGATAATGAAAAACTGTTTTTT. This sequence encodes CASKPQGADNEKLFF.

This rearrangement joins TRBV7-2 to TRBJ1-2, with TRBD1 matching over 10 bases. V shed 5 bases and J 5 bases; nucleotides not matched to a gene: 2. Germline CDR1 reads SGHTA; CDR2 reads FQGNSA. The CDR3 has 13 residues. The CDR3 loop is CASSVDRGYGYTF. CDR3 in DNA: TGTGCCAGCAGCGTGGACAGGGGGTATGGCTACACCTTC.

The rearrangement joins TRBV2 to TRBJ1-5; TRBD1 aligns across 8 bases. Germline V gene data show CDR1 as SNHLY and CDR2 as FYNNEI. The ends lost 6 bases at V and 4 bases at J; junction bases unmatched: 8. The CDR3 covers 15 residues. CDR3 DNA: TGTGCCAGCAGGGCCGGGACAGGAGCAAATCAGCCCCAGCATTTT. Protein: CASRAGTGANQPQHF.

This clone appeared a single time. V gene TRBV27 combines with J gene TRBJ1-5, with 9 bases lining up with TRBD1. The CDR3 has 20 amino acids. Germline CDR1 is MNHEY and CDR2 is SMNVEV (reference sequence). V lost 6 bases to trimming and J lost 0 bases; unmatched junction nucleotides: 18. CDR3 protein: CASRINRGLVPSYSNQPQHF. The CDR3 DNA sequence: TGTGCCAGCAGGATAAACAGGGGGCTTGTCCCCTCTTATAGCAATCAGCCCCAGCATTTT.

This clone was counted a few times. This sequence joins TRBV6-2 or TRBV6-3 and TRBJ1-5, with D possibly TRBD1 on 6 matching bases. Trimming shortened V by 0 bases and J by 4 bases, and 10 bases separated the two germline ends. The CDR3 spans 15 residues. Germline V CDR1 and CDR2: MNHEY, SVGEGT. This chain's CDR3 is CASSYSTGENQPQHF. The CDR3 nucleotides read TGTGCCAGCAGTTACTCGACAGGTGAAAATCAGCCCCAGCATTTT.

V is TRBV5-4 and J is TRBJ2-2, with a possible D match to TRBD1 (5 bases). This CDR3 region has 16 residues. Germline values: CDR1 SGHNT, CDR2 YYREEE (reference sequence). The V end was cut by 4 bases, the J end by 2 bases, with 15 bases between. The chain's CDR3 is CASSASRGINTGELFF. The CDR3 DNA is TGTGCCAGCAGCGCAAGTAGGGGTATTAACACCGGGGAGCTGTTTTTT.

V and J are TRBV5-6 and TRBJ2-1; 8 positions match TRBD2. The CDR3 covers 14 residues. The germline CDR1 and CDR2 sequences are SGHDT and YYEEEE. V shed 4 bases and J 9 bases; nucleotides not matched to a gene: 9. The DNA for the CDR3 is TGTGCCAGCAGCCCGACCGGGACTAGACTTGAGCAGTTCTTC. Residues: CASSPTGTRLEQFF.

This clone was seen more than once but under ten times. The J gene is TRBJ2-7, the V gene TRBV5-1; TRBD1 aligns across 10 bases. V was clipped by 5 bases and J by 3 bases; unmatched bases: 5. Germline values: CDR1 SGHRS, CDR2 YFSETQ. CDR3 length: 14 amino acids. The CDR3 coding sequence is TGCGCCAGCAGTTGGGGACAGGGGATCTACGAGCAGTACTTC. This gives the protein CASSWGQGIYEQYF.

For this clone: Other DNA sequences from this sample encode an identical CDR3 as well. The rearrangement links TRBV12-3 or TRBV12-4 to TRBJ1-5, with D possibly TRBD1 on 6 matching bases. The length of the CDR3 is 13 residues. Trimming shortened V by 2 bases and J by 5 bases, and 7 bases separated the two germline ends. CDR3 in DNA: TGTGCCAGCAGTTTAAACAGGGATCAGCCCCAGCATTTT. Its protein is CASSLNRDQPQHF.

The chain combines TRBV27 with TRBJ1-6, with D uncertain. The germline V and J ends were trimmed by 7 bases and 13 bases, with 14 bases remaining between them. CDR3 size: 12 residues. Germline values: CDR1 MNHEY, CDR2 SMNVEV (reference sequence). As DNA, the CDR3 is TGTGCCAGCATTAAAGGAGCTTCCCCCCTCCACTTT. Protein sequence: CASIKGASPLHF.